This note documents a single T cell receptor (beta chain) sequence. The antigen remains undetermined. The sample originates from a study of CD8+ T cells in alopecia areata. Roughly 5 patients had their CD4+ cells sorted into CD25+CD127- cells. Peripheral blood samples and lesional scalp punch biopsies were obtained from alopecia areata patients. Study-level results: Scalp sample sequencing also detects resident alphabeta T cells of normal skin.

Trimming took 8 bases from V and 4 from J, leaving 21 bases between them. From germline, CDR1 is MDHEN and CDR2 SYDVKM. This CDR3 region has 16 residues. Extracted RNA was reverse transcribed into cDNA, the sequencing template. Sequencing used immunoSEQ multiplex PCR; TCRdb keeps in-frame clones, though not all of them. The repertoire has about 20,000 clones, 60% to 70% of them found once; the top ten carry roughly 4.5%. This clonotype originated in a human donor with alopecia areata. The material sequenced was CD4+ Tregs sorted from blood. The chain joins TRBV28 to TRBJ2-1, with D perhaps given as TRBD1 or TRBD2 (6 bases each). The CDR3 region has the DNA TGTGCCAGCCTCGGAGACGGGGGCAACTATTACAATGAGCAGTTCTTC. As protein: CASLGDGGNYYNEQFF.